The entry below gives a single T cell receptor beta chain sequence along with its context. This clonotype came up many times. The antigen this receptor binds is unknown. The input lacks base qualities; no much larger clone sits a single base away. Including cysteine and phenylalanine, the CDR3 has 16 amino acids. Only CDR3 DNA remains: 48 bases, in frame from the first base. CDR1 and CDR2, per the germline V gene, are MNHNS and SASEGT. Compared with germline, V lacks 5 bases and J lacks 4 bases; bases without a gene match: 9. Lymph node samples were obtained from the axillary draining lymph nodes of breast cancer patients. The data are from a study of breast tumors, draining lymph nodes, adjacent tissues (dated by TCRdb to about 2016). Regarding the complete study: TCR beta repertoires were compared across tumor, adjacent nontumor tissue and axillary lymph nodes obtained from breast cancer patients. The study was designed to assess the relationships and possible T-cell exchange between tumor, surrounding tissue and draining lymph node repertoires in human breast cancer. What the study reported, not specific to this receptor: In luminal-like breast cancer, tumor and nontumor tissue repertoires resembled each other significantly more than in basal-like breast cancer. Tumors showed preferential V and J gene usage, and their T-cell repertoire diversity fell below that of lymph nodes yet above that of nontumor tissue. The conclusion that tumor T cells originate in lymph nodes was framed as consistent with a hypothesis rather than directly demonstrated. The data were considered consistent with the idea that most tumor T cells come from the lymph node and then expand in tumor tissue.

The reads were generated on an Illumina HiSeq 2000. Multiplex PCR amplification was used to build the TCR beta chain libraries. High-throughput sequencing was used to analyze the amplified TCR beta chain products. In-frame beta chains were kept once TCRdb had trimmed the public reads at Q25 with fastp and called clones with MiXCR. CDR3 protein sequences are deduplicated, and each keeps its most common genes and DNA. Here the sample has 90,000 to 120,000 distinct CDR3 sequences; 21% occur a single time. Roughly 1.3% of the sample is held by the ten biggest clonotypes. This sequence uses TRBV6-1 and TRBJ2-5; 11 bases in between match TRBD1. Sequenced sample: axillary lymph node tissue. The receptor was derived from a female donor with breast cancer. Some clones in this sample may be carry-over from other donors' samples. The DNA reads TGTGCCAGCAGTTCCGGGACAGGGGGTCTAGGAGAGACCCAGTACTTC. Its protein reads: CASSSGTGGLGETQYF.